This T cell receptor beta chain was sequenced during a study of identifying expanded T cells in peripheral blood. No infections or other immune events were documented during collection. Findings and caveats of the study: Over about two and four weeks, about 16 and 20 clones changed, versus approximately 1.2 between replicates. Approximately 2-week clone count variance significantly increased as total template count grew.

This clone was observed a handful of times. Its antigen is unidentified. This table comes from immunoSEQ multiplex PCR, and its TCRdb copy is limited to in-frame clones, with some not included. The sample includes more than 85,000 clones, less than 90% seen only once; the top ten take 7.5% to 9.5%. This receptor was taken from a person between 18 and 75 years old in good health. The sample consisted of blood.

The CDR3 nucleotides read TGTGCCAGCAGCCTACATACGGACGGCACAGATACGCAGTATTTT. It codes for CASSLHTDGTDTQYF. This chain links TRBV4-2 with TRBJ2-3; unclear D gene. There are 15 residues in the CDR3. Trimming took 4 bases from V and 1 from J, leaving 12 bases between them. Looked up from germline, CDR1 is LGHNA and CDR2 is YNFKEQ.